This T cell receptor beta chain comes out of a study of T cell responses to AZD1222 COVID-19 vaccine. This clone was detected only once. No antigen is known for it. The V and J ends lost 3 bases and 14 bases, in that order; junction bases with no gene match: 16. Germline V gene data show CDR1 as MNHNS and CDR2 as SASEGT. CDR3 length: 15 residues. General study findings and limits: The CD4 TCRs associated with vaccination extended across spike and predominated at 160-218 and 743-854.

Profiled with immunoSEQ multiplex PCR; TCRdb holds only in-frame clones, not every one. This sample has 150,000 to 200,000 clones; about 89% occur once, and the top ten carry approximately 1.6%. The chain links TRBV6-1 to TRBJ1-5; 7 nucleotides match TRBD1. The sequencing used peripheral blood, collected on day 0 of AZD1222 vaccination. The sequence derives from an adult in good health. In DNA, the CDR3 is TGTGCCAGCAGTGATAATGGTTTGTTACAGGGGCTTGAGCATTTT. Its protein product is CASSDNGLLQGLEHF.